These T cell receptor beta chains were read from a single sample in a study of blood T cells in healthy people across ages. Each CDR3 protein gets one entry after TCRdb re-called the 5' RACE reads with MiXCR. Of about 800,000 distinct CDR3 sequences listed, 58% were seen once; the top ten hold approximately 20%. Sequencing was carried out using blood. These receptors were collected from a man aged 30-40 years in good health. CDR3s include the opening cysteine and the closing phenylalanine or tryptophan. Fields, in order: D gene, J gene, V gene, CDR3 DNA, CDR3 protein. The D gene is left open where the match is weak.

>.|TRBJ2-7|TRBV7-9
TGTGCCAGCAGCTTAGTAGGCGGTGGGGCCGAGCAGTACTTC
CASSLVGGGAEQYF
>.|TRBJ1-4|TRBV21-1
TGTGCCAGCAGCAAAGACGGGACAGGGGACGGAAAACTGTTTTTT
CASSKDGTGDGKLFF
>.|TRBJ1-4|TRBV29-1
TGCAGCGGCCGGGACGGCGCGGATGAAAAACTGTTTTTT
CSGRDGADEKLFF
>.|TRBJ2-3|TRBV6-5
TGTGCCAGCAGTTACTTACTACCGACGGATACGCAGTATTTT
CASSYLLPTDTQYF
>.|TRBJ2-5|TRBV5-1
TGCGCCAGCAGACTATTAGAGACCCAGTACTTC
CASRLLETQYF
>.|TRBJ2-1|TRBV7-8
TGTGCCAGCAGCGTCGGGGAGATTTGCGATGAGCAGTTCTTC
CASSVGEICDEQFF
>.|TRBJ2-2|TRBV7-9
TGTGCCGGCACAACGGGAGTAGATACCGGGGAGCTGTTTTTT
CAGTTGVDTGELFF
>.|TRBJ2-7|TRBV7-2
TGTGCCAGCAGGTTGGGGGACCGCAACAATGAGCAGTACTTC
CASRLGDRNNEQYF
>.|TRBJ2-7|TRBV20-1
TGCAGTGCTAGAGATATTTCCGAGCAGTACTTC
CSARDISEQYF
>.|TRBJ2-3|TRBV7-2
TGTGCCAGCAGCTTAGGCCAGCCGACTTCCACAGATACGCAGTATTTT
CASSLGQPTSTDTQYF